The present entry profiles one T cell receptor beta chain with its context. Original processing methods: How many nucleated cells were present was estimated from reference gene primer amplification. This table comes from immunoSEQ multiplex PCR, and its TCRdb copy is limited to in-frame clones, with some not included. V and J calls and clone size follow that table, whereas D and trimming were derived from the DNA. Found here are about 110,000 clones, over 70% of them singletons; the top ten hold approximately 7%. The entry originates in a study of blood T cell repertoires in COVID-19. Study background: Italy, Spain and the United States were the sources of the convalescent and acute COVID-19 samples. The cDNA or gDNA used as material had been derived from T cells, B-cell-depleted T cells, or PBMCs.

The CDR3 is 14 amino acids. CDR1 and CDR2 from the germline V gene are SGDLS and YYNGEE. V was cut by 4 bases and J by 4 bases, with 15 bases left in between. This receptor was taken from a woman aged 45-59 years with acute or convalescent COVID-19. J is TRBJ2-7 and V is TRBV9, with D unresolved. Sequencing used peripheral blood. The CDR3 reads CASSPSSVKYEQYF. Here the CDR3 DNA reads TGTGCCAGCAGCCCCTCTAGTGTAAAGTACGAGCAGTACTTC. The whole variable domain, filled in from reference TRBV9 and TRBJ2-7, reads DSGVTQTPKHLITATGQRVTLRCSPRSGDLSVYWYQQSLDQGLQFLIQYYNGEERAKGNILERFSAQQFPDLHSELNLSSLELGDSALYFCASSPSSVKYEQYFGPGTRLTVT.